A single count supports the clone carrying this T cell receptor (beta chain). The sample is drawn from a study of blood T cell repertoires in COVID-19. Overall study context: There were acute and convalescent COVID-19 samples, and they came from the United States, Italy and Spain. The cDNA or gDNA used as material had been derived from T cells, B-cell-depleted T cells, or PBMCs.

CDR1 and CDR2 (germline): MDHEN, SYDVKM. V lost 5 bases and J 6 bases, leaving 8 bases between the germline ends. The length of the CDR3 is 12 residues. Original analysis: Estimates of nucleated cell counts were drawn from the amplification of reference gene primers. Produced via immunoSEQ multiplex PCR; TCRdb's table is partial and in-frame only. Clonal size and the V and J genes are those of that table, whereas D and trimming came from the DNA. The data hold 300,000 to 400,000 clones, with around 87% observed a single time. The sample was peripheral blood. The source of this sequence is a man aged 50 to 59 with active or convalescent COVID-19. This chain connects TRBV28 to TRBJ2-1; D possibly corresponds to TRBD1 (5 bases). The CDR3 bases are TGTGCCAGCAGTACAGGCGGCAATGAGCAGTTCTTC. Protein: CASSTGGNEQFF.